One sample yielded the 4 T cell receptor beta chains listed below, sequenced in a study of cytomegalovirus exposure and HLA in healthy donors. The PCR was carried out with 60 Vbeta primers and 13 Jbeta primers. TCRdb keeps only in-frame clones here, not all; method: immunoSEQ multiplex PCR. The data contain 250,000 to 350,000 clones, just over 85% of them singletons. The specimen was PBMCs. Receptors originate from a man aged 35 to 55 in good health and CMV-seropositive.

The genes are TRBV27 and TRBJ1-4, with 8 bases matching TRBD1. The J segment lost 6 bases and the V segment lost 6 bases, leaving 9 bases of the junction unmatched. The CDR3 runs 15 residues. CDR1 is MNHEY, CDR2 SMNVEV, per germline (reference sequence). The CDR3 spells CASSSFQGAYEKLFF. CDR3 nucleotides: TGTGCCAGCAGCTCATTCCAGGGGGCATATGAAAAACTGTTTTTT.

The chain employs TRBV5-6 and TRBJ2-3; 9 bases fit TRBD2. CDR1 SGHDT and CDR2 YYEEEE come from the germline V gene. Trimming cost V 2 bases and J 4 bases; bases outside gene matches: 5. This CDR3 contains 15 residues. CDR3 sequence reads: CASSFSGRLADTQYF. As DNA, the CDR3 is TGTGCCAGCAGCTTTAGCGGGAGATTGGCAGATACGCAGTATTTT.

V gene TRBV5-4 combines with J gene TRBJ2-2; 8 nucleotides agree with TRBD2. Germline trimming cut 2 bases from V and 4 bases from J; bases unmatched to any gene: 16. The germline gives CDR1 SGHNT, CDR2 YYREEE (reference sequence). The CDR3 totals 19 residues. The CDR3 here is CASSLSLRGGRTLTGELFF. The CDR3 DNA reads as TGTGCCAGCAGCTTAAGTCTCCGTGGCGGGAGGACCCTCACCGGGGAGCTGTTTTTT.

In its sample, this clone was seen a few times. The gene calls are TRBV27 and TRBJ2-5; a possible D gene is TRBD1 (6 bases). The J call is doubtful: the DNA matches TRBJ2-7 better. Per germline, CDR1 MNHEY and CDR2 SMNVEV (reference sequence). CDR3 length: 13 amino acids. Here the CDR3 reads CASSLHRVREQYF. The CDR3 nucleotides are TGTGCCAGCAGTTTGCACAGGGTCCGCGAGCAGTACTTC.